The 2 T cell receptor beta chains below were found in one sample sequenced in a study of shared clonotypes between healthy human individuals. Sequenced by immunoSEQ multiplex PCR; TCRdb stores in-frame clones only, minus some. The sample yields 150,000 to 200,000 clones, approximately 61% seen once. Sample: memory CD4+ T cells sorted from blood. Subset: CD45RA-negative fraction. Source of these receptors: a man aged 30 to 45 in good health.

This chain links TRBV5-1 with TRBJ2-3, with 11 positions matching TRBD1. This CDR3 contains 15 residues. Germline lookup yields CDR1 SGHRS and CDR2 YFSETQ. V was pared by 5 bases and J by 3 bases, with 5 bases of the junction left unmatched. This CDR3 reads CASRPRDRGTDTQYF. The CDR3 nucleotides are TGCGCCAGCAGACCCCGGGACAGGGGGACAGATACGCAGTATTTT.

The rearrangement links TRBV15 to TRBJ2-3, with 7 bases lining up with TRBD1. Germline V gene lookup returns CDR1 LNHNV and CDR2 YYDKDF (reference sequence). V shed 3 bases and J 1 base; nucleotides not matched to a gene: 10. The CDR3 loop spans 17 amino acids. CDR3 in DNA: TGTGCCACCAGCAGCGCCTACACAGGGGCGGGCACAGATACGCAGTATTTT. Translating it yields CATSSAYTGAGTDTQYF. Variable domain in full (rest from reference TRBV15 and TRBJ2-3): DAMVIQNPRYQVTQFGKPVTLSCSQTLNHNVMYWYQQKSSQAPKLLFHYYDKDFNNEADTPDNFQSRRPNTSFCFLDIRSPGLGDTAMYLCATSSAYTGAGTDTQYFGPGTRLTVL.